This entry lists 2 T cell receptor beta chains sequenced from one sample in a study of T cells in Graves' hyperthyroidism and ophthalmopathy. Template material for amplifying TCR beta CDR3 regions consisted of RNA transcripts. A first-round RT-PCR of the TCR CDR3 used the HTBI primer set. TCRdb re-analysed the multiplex PCR reads in MiXCR, keeping a single row per CDR3 protein. Of approximately 400,000 distinct CDR3 sequences in the sample, approximately 14% are singletons; the top ten hold 25% to 30%. Sequencing input: blood. The receptors derive from a woman aged 18-29 years with Graves' hyperthyroidism that later progressed to Graves' ophthalmopathy.

This clonotype occurred many times. This sequence joins TRBV20-1 and TRBJ2-7; the match to TRBD2 covers 12 bases. The CDR3 loop spans 13 amino acids. Germline CDR1 reads DFQATT; CDR2 reads SNEGSKA (reference sequence). V lost 6 bases, J lost 3 bases, and 3 bases stayed unmatched. The CDR3: CSARTSGVYEQYF. CDR3 coding DNA: TGCAGTGCCCGGACTAGCGGGGTCTACGAGCAGTACTTC.

The rearrangement uses TRBV5-1 and TRBJ2-2; D remains unclear. The V gene lost 4 bases and the J gene lost 1 base, with 8 bases spanning the gap. Germline loops: CDR1 SGHRS, CDR2 YFSETQ. The CDR3 sequence is 14 residues long. CDR3 DNA: TGCGCCAGCAGCCCACTACAGAACACCGGGGAGCTGTTTTTT. This codes for CASSPLQNTGELFF.